This T cell receptor beta chain comes out of a study of T cell repertoires in cytomegalovirus infection. Points from the study as a whole: Based on cumulative public TCR beta family frequency, carriers of CMV plus the relevant HLA were identified. Clonotype analysis showed dominance of the ex vivo response by HLA-C-restricted CMV-specific TCR beta clonotypes.

For this clonotype: Its antigen remains unidentified.

TCRdb analysed the reads with MiXCR anew, one entry per CDR3 protein. Found here are 150,000 to 200,000 distinct CDR3 sequences, about 20% of them singletons; the top ten hold roughly 25%. The receptor comes from a human donor in good health (CMV status not recorded). Some clones in this sample may be carry-over from other donors' samples. Sequencing was performed on CD8+ T cells from cultured PBMCs, taken from culture after CMV antigen stimulation.

CDR3 in DNA: TGTGCCAGCAGCTTTGCCGGGACAGGGGGTCCCGAGGGTGGCTACACCTTC. Its protein product is CASSFAGTGGPEGGYTF. The chain uses TRBV7-6 and TRBJ1-2; 11 bases fit TRBD1. Germline CDR1 reads SGHVS; CDR2 reads FNYEAQ. The CDR3 totals 17 residues. With 3 bases clipped from V and 7 bases from J, the junction kept 13 bases outside the gene matches.